This note documents a single T cell receptor beta chain sequence. The data were obtained in a study of blood T cell repertoires in COVID-19. Germline CDR1 and CDR2: LNHDA and SQIVND (reference sequence). The CDR3 sequence is 13 residues long. V lost 8 bases and J lost 11, with 16 bases in between. Here immunoSEQ multiplex PCR was the method, and the copy in TCRdb shows in-frame clones only, minus some. The top ten hold 1.9% of the sample, which has around 300,000 clones, around 92% seen once. The sequence was obtained from a woman in her fifties or sixties who had recovered from COVID-19. Source material: PBMCs or T cells enriched from blood (not recorded which). The V gene is TRBV19, the J gene TRBJ1-6; TRBD1 might be the D (5 bases). The CDR3 nucleotides read TGTGCCAGTGGCTGGGGGGGGATCACACCCCTCCACTTT. Protein product: CASGWGGITPLHF.